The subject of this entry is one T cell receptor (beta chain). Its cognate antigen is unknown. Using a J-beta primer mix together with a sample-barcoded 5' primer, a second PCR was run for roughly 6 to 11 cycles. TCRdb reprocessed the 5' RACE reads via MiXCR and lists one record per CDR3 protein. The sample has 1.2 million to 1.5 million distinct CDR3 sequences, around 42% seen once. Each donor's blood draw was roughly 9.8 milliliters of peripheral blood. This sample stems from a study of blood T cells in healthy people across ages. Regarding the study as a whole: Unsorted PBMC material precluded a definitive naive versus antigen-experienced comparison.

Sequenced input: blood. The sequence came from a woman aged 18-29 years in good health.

The CDR3 sequence: CASSPRPSGLFDTQYF. In DNA, the CDR3 is TGTGCCAGCAGTCCACGACCTAGCGGGTTGTTCGATACGCAGTATTTT. The chain combines TRBV12-3 or TRBV12-4 with TRBJ2-3; 8 nucleotides line up with TRBD2. The CDR3 runs to 16 residues. V gave up 5 bases and J gave up 6 bases; unmatched junction bases: 13.